These 22 T cell receptor beta chains share one sample of origin, sequenced in a study of cytomegalovirus exposure and HLA in healthy donors. The PCR employed 60 Vbeta primers together with 13 Jbeta primers. The data were produced by immunoSEQ multiplex PCR, yet TCRdb's version contains in-frame clones alone and is incomplete. The sample lists around 80,000 clones; roughly four fifths were seen once. Source material: PBMCs. These receptors were obtained from a middle-aged man in good health and CMV-seronegative.

This chain joins TRBV11-2 and TRBJ2-1; the D is unclear. V lost 0 bases to trimming and J lost 4 bases, with 16 bases between them. The CDR3 extends over 17 amino acids. CDR1 and CDR2 (germline): SGHAT, FQNNGV. The CDR3: CASSLDPPNSLYNEQFF. CDR3 DNA sequence: TGTGCCAGCAGCTTAGATCCCCCGAACAGCCTGTACAATGAGCAGTTCTTC.

J is TRBJ2-7 and V is TRBV6-5, with 10 bases identical to TRBD1. Germline V lookup: CDR1 MNHEY, CDR2 SVGAGI. There are 15 residues in the CDR3. The ends lost 5 bases at V and 3 bases at J; junction bases unmatched: 7. In DNA form, the CDR3 reads TGTGCCAGCAGTGCGGGACAGGGGATGGGCTACGAGCAGTACTTC. It translates to CASSAGQGMGYEQYF.

CDR3 in amino acids: CAWNLVDTGELFF. The CDR3 DNA follows: TGTGCCTGGAACTTGGTGGACACCGGGGAGCTGTTTTTT. The chain couples TRBV30 to TRBJ2-2, with unresolved D. Per the germline V gene, CDR1 is GTSNPN and CDR2 is SVGIG (reference sequence). The CDR3 loop spans 13 amino acids. The V end lost 4 bases, the J end lost 3 bases, and 9 bases lay between the germline ends.

This clone has only a few counts. The chain joins TRBV2 to TRBJ2-3; 7 bases map to TRBD2. The CDR3 spans 14 residues. CDR1 SNHLY and CDR2 FYNNEI come from the germline V gene. V lost 8 bases and J lost 5; bases outside the gene matches: 10. CDR3 amino acids: CASGREPYGDTQYF. Written as DNA, the CDR3 is TGTGCCAGCGGGCGGGAGCCGTACGGAGATACGCAGTATTTT.

The chain links TRBV18 to TRBJ2-2; D is perhaps TRBD1 (5 bases). Germline loops: CDR1 KGHSH, CDR2 LQKENI. V dropped 3 bases and J dropped 4 bases, with 12 bases sitting between them. This CDR3 spans 15 amino acids. The DNA for the CDR3 is TGTGCCAGCTCACCTTTGCAGGGCAGCACCGGGGAGCTGTTTTTT. It specifies CASSPLQGSTGELFF.

The gene calls are TRBV28 and TRBJ1-2; D is undetermined. This CDR3 has 12 amino acids. Germline V lookup: CDR1 MDHEN, CDR2 SYDVKM. The V gene lost 6 bases and the J gene lost 8 bases, with 13 bases spanning the gap. CDR3 amino acids: CASRNGGKGYTF. The CDR3 region has the DNA TGTGCCAGCAGGAACGGAGGGAAAGGCTACACCTTC.

This chain uses TRBV28 with TRBJ2-5; TRBD2 might be the D (6 bases). The J call may be incorrect, as the DNA end agrees better with TRBJ2-7. This CDR3 contains 14 residues. From germline, CDR1 is MDHEN and CDR2 SYDVKM. The CDR3 DNA is TGTGCCAGCAGGGAACCGGGAGAGCGGTACGAGCAGTACTTC. Translating it yields CASREPGERYEQYF.

This rearrangement joins TRBV30 to TRBJ1-3; tentatively, D is TRBD1 (6 bases). This CDR3 spans 16 amino acids. Germline CDR1 GTSNPN, CDR2 SVGIG (reference sequence). Trimming pared 3 bases from V and 0 bases from J, leaving 15 bases between. CDR3 bases: TGTGCCTGGAGACCGAGGGGGATGTCCTCTGGAAACACCATATATTTT. Its protein is CAWRPRGMSSGNTIYF.

The chain joins TRBV27 to TRBJ2-1, with TRBD2 identical over 7 bases. The ends lost 1 base at V and 6 bases at J; junction bases unmatched: 3. Per germline, CDR1 MNHEY and CDR2 SMNVEV (reference sequence). This CDR3 is built from 14 residues. CDR3 amino acids: CASSLYGLVNEQFF. For the CDR3, the DNA is TGTGCCAGCAGTTTATACGGACTAGTCAATGAGCAGTTCTTC.

This clone was found once. The V call is TRBV5-1, the J call TRBJ1-2; D is unclear. Trimming shortened V by 2 bases and J by 1 base, and 6 bases separated the two germline ends. The CDR3 is 13 residues long. Germline lookup yields CDR1 SGHRS and CDR2 YFSETQ. The CDR3 region has the DNA TGCGCCAGCAGCTTAACCAGTAACTATGGCTACACCTTC. Translation: CASSLTSNYGYTF. Full variable domain (remainder filled in from reference TRBV5-1 and TRBJ1-2): KAGVTQTPRYLIKTRGQQVTLSCSPISGHRSVSWYQQTPGQGLQFLFEYFSETQRNKGNFPGRFSGRQFSNSRSEMNVSTLELGDSALYLCASSLTSNYGYTFGSGTRLTVV.

This chain uses TRBV30 with TRBJ2-7; TRBD2 might be the D (6 bases). V was clipped by 0 bases and J by 7 bases, with 19 bases between them. CDR1 and CDR2 from the germline V gene are GTSNPN and SVGIG (reference sequence). The CDR3 contains 15 residues. The CDR3 protein is CAWSVLIGPRGEQYF. The CDR3 region has the DNA TGTGCCTGGAGTGTACTAATAGGCCCTCGGGGGGAGCAGTACTTC.

The CDR3 DNA reads as TGTGCCTCTCAACTAGCGGGAGGGGGGACCGGGGAGCTGTTTTTT. Its protein is CASQLAGGGTGELFF. This rearrangement joins TRBV30 to TRBJ2-2; 13 bases line up with TRBD2. Germline values: CDR1 GTSNPN, CDR2 SVGIG (reference sequence). The length of the CDR3 is 15 residues. With 7 bases clipped from V and 5 bases from J, the junction kept 7 bases outside the gene matches.

This sequence joins TRBV4-3 and TRBJ2-1; 7 bases fit TRBD2. Germline lookup yields CDR1 LGHNA and CDR2 YSLEER. V dropped 0 bases and J dropped 7; count of bases not matched to a gene: 9. CDR3 length equals 16 residues. CDR3 in amino acids: CASSQDSGGSANEQFF. DNA for the CDR3: TGCGCCAGCAGCCAAGATAGTGGCGGGAGTGCGAATGAGCAGTTCTTC.

As for this clone: One end of the junction varies from germline; a read error may be responsible. The rearrangement uses TRBV7-7 and TRBJ1-4; TRBD1 might be the D (6 bases). Germline lookup yields CDR1 SSHAT and CDR2 FNYEAQ (reference sequence). The CDR3 loop spans 13 amino acids. CDR3 DNA: TGTGCTAGCAGCTTAGCGATCGGACAGCGAATTATTTTT. Translated, it gives CASSLAIGQRIIF.

The V call is TRBV2, the J call TRBJ2-2; 8 bases agree with TRBD1. From germline, CDR1 is SNHLY and CDR2 FYNNEI. V lost 6 bases to trimming and J lost 0 bases; unmatched junction nucleotides: 6. This CDR3 is built from 16 residues. The CDR3 coding sequence is TGTGCCAGCAGAAGAGGACAGGGCACGAACACCGGGGAGCTGTTTTTT. It specifies CASRRGQGTNTGELFF.

The chain's CDR3 is CASSVGRGPYEQYF. CDR3 nucleotides: TGTGCCAGCAGCGTAGGGCGGGGCCCCTACGAGCAGTACTTC. This sequence joins TRBV9 and TRBJ2-7, with D possibly TRBD2 on 6 matching bases. The CDR3 covers 14 residues. V gave up 0 bases and J gave up 2 bases, with 9 bases separating them. CDR1 SGDLS and CDR2 YYNGEE come from the germline V gene.

V usage is TRBV7-2 and J usage is TRBJ1-2, with 9 bases aligning to TRBD1. CDR1 is SGHTA, CDR2 FQGNSA, per germline. This CDR3 contains 13 residues. After removal of 10 bases from V and 8 bases from J, the junction contained 11 bases not matched to a gene. The CDR3 DNA follows: TGTGCCACCTCCAAGGGACAGGGTTTAGGCTACACCTTC. Its translation: CATSKGQGLGYTF. The full variable domain, completed using reference TRBV7-2 and TRBJ1-2, is GAGVSQSPSNKVTEKGKDVELRCDPISGHTALYWYRQSLGQGLEFLIYFQGNSAPDKSGLPSDRFSAERTGGSVSTLTIQRTQQEDSAVYLCATSKGQGLGYTFGSGTRLTVV.

This clone has more than one count but fewer than ten. This chain uses TRBV2 with TRBJ1-4, with TRBD1 as a possible D gene (5 bases). This CDR3 comprises 15 residues. The germline CDR1 and CDR2 sequences are SNHLY and FYNNEI. Trimming stripped 4 bases from V and 0 bases from J, with 9 bases between. The CDR3 DNA reads as TGTGCCAGCAGTGCTGACAGAGCAACTAATGAAAAACTGTTTTTT. Its protein product is CASSADRATNEKLFF.

This clone was seen a handful of times. The chain recombines TRBV9 with TRBJ2-6; 7 bases line up with TRBD1. This CDR3 comprises 15 residues. Germline-derived CDR1 and CDR2 are SGDLS and YYNGEE. The trim removed 4 bases at V and 0 bases at J, leaving 1 base unmatched. CDR3 nucleotide sequence: TGTGCCAGCAGCCGGGACAGCTCTGGGGCCAACGTCCTGACTTTC. Amino acids: CASSRDSSGANVLTF.

The gene calls are TRBV9 and TRBJ2-7; D uncertain. The CDR3 runs 11 residues. CDR1 and CDR2 (germline): SGDLS, YYNGEE. V lost 0 bases and J lost 10, with 8 bases in between. CDR3 region: CASSVVPVQYF. CDR3 coding DNA: TGTGCCAGCAGCGTAGTTCCTGTACAGTACTTC.

This chain connects TRBV30 to TRBJ2-3; 8 nucleotides agree with TRBD2. Trimming at V came to 2 bases and at J to 5 bases, leaving 6 bases not matched to a gene. The CDR3 is 14 amino acids. Germline loops: CDR1 GTSNPN, CDR2 SVGIG (reference sequence). CDR3 bases: TGTGCCTGGAGTTTCCTGGCGGGAGGAGATACGCAGTATTTT. This gives the protein CAWSFLAGGDTQYF.

This sequence joins TRBV20-1 and TRBJ2-5; D is unclear. Trimming left V 3 bases short and J 5 bases short, with 4 bases between. CDR3 length: 10 residues. Germline-derived CDR1 and CDR2 are DFQATT and SNEGSKA (reference sequence). The CDR3 region has the DNA TGCAGTGCTAGCTTGGAGACCCAGTACTTC. Translation: CSASLETQYF.